These 21 T cell receptor beta chains were sequenced from one sample in a study of T cell repertoires in cytomegalovirus infection. One entry per CDR3 protein results from TCRdb running MiXCR on the reads. The table records a few hundred thousand distinct CDR3 sequences, about 20% of them present only once. Antigens for these TCRs are unknown. The sequenced sample was cultured PBMCs, obtained from culture after CMV antigen stimulation. These receptors all stem from a human donor in good health (CMV status not recorded). Some clones in this sample may be carry-over from other donors' samples.

This clonotype has ten or more counts. This chain links TRBV7-9 with TRBJ1-1; D gene unclear. Trimming pared 1 base from V and 3 bases from J, leaving 9 bases between. The germline gives CDR1 SEHNR, CDR2 FQNEAQ (reference sequence). The CDR3 extends over 14 amino acids. This chain's CDR3 is CASSLVGSDTEAFF. The CDR3 DNA follows: TGTGCCAGCAGCTTAGTAGGGAGTGACACTGAAGCTTTCTTT.

This clonotype has a count of ten or more. The rearrangement joins TRBV28 to TRBJ1-2, with D unclear. This CDR3 is 14 amino acids long. Trimming removed 4 bases from V and 4 bases from J, with 13 bases in between. Germline-derived CDR1 and CDR2 are MDHEN and SYDVKM. CDR3 coding DNA: TGTGCCAGCAGTTCGGCATCAGGTGGCTATGGCTACACCTTC. Protein product: CASSSASGGYGYTF.

The sample holds many counts of this clonotype. The chain employs TRBV7-8 and TRBJ1-2; D remains unclear. In germline, CDR1 is SGHVS, CDR2 FQNEAQ. V lost 0 bases and J lost 2, with 7 bases in between. This CDR3 has 14 amino acids. CDR3 bases: TGTGCCAGCAGCTTAGCAGTGGAAAACTATGGCTACACCTTC. Amino acid sequence: CASSLAVENYGYTF.

The genes are TRBV19 and TRBJ2-5; the match to TRBD2 covers 10 bases. V lost 3 bases, J lost 5 bases, and 9 bases stayed unmatched. The germline gives CDR1 LNHDA, CDR2 SQIVND (reference sequence). The CDR3 loop spans 16 amino acids. The CDR3 protein is CASSIFPSGRGETQYF. The CDR3 coding sequence is TGTGCCAGTAGTATTTTTCCTAGCGGGAGAGGTGAGACCCAGTACTTC.

This clonotype was seen a handful of times. This rearrangement joins TRBV6-2 or TRBV6-3 to TRBJ1-1; D uncertain. With 6 bases removed from V and 7 bases from J, the gap between germline ends came to 12 bases. Looked up from germline, CDR1 is MNHEY and CDR2 is SVGEGT. The CDR3 is 12 residues long. The CDR3 sequence: CASRDQPNEAFF. Here the CDR3 DNA reads TGTGCCAGCAGGGACCAGCCGAATGAAGCTTTCTTT.

This clonotype appeared a few times. The chain joins TRBV11-1 to TRBJ2-3, with D perhaps TRBD2 (6 bases). Germline lookup yields CDR1 SGHAT and CDR2 FQDESV (reference sequence). Trimming stripped 5 bases from V and 4 bases from J, with 13 bases between. The CDR3 sequence is 14 residues long. CDR3 nucleotide sequence: TGTGCCAGCAGCACTGGAGGGCCCGCAGATACGCAGTATTTT. This gives the protein CASSTGGPADTQYF.

The V and J genes are TRBV14 and TRBJ2-3, with 9 bases lining up with TRBD2. CDR3 length: 15 residues. The germline gives CDR1 SGHDN, CDR2 FVKESK. The V and J ends lost 2 bases and 2 bases, in that order; junction bases with no gene match: 2. The CDR3 coding sequence is TGTGCCAGCAGCCAACTAGCGGGAAACACAGATACGCAGTATTTT. As protein: CASSQLAGNTDTQYF.

The CDR3 sequence: CASSSYEQYV. In nucleotides, the CDR3 is TGCGCCAGCAGCTCATACGAGCAGTACGTC. This rearrangement joins TRBV5-1 to TRBJ2-7; no clear D. Germline V CDR1 and CDR2: SGHRS, YFSETQ. The CDR3 sequence is 10 residues long. V gave up 3 bases and J gave up 4 bases, with 2 bases separating them.

About this clonotype itself: The germline gene is not matched at one end of the junction; a read error may be the cause. The J gene is TRBJ1-1, the V gene TRBV7-6; no definite D call. The CDR3 contains 15 residues. The V gene's germline CDR1 is SGHVS and CDR2 FNYEAQ. CDR3 sequence (DNA): TGTGCCAGCAGCTCGGGATTAAGGACGAACACCGAAGCTTTCTTT. Its protein product is CASSSGLRTNTEAFF.

This rearrangement joins TRBV10-3 to TRBJ1-6; no firm D call. CDR1 ENHRY and CDR2 SYGVKD come from the germline V gene. The CDR3 has 13 amino acids. Between the trimmed V and J ends, which lost 6 bases and 8 bases, there was a span of 11 bases. As DNA, the CDR3 is TGTGCCATCAGCGGGATTTCGGATTCACCCCTCCACTTT. Protein product: CAISGISDSPLHF.

This clonotype showed up many times. V and J are TRBV7-2 and TRBJ2-4; 11 nucleotides line up with TRBD1. V lost 4 bases to trimming and J lost 8 bases; unmatched junction nucleotides: 7. Germline V gene sequence: CDR1 SGHTA, CDR2 FQGNSA. The CDR3 is 15 amino acids. The CDR3 DNA sequence: TGTGCCAGCAGCTGGCGGACAGGGGGCAAGGACATTCAGTACTTC. Residues: CASSWRTGGKDIQYF.

This clonotype was detected ten times or more. The genes are TRBV7-2 and TRBJ2-3, with 8 bases aligning to TRBD2. The germline V gene has CDR1 SGHTA and CDR2 FQGNSA. The CDR3 loop spans 14 amino acids. J gave up 2 bases and V 5 bases, and 3 bases lay outside the gene matches. The CDR3 coding sequence is TGTGCCAGCAGCCCCGGACTAGCCACAGATACGCAGTATTTT. It encodes CASSPGLATDTQYF.

Written as DNA, the CDR3 is TGTGCCAGCAGCCCGGAACAGAACCGACCTAACTATGGCTACACCTTC. Translating it yields CASSPEQNRPNYGYTF. The V and J genes are TRBV3-1 and TRBJ1-2; D remains ambiguous. Trimming removed 4 bases at V and 0 bases at J, with 15 bases between. Germline V gene data show CDR1 as LGHDT and CDR2 as YNNKEL (reference sequence). This CDR3 has 16 residues. The variable domain in full, completed from reference TRBV3-1 and TRBJ1-2, reads DTAVSQTPKYLVTQMGNDKSIKCEQNLGHDTMYWYKQDSKKFLKIMFSYNNKELIINETVPNRFSPKSPDKAHLNLHINSLELGDSAVYFCASSPEQNRPNYGYTFGSGTRLTVV.

This clonotype turned up a few times. The chain uses TRBV11-2 and TRBJ2-5; TRBD1 might be the D (6 bases). Germline V CDR1 and CDR2: SGHAT, FQNNGV. Deletions cut 0 bases from V and 5 bases from J, with 10 bases between. The CDR3 spans 14 residues. Here the CDR3 reads CASSLDIGQETQYF. DNA for the CDR3: TGTGCCAGCAGCTTAGATATCGGACAGGAGACCCAGTACTTC.

This clonotype was found a few times. V usage is TRBV6-8 and J usage is TRBJ2-7, with D possibly matching TRBD2 (6 bases). Germline V gene data show CDR1 as MNHGY and CDR2 as SAAAGT. With 7 bases removed from V and 3 bases from J, the gap between germline ends came to 10 bases. This CDR3 has 12 amino acids. The CDR3, as DNA: TGTGCCAGCATTGGAGGGGACTACGAGCAGTACTTC. This translates into CASIGGDYEQYF.

The chain has TRBV19 and TRBJ2-2, with D possibly being TRBD1 (6 bases). From germline, CDR1 is LNHDA and CDR2 SQIVND (reference sequence). There are 16 residues in the CDR3. The germline V and J ends were trimmed by 1 base and 4 bases, with 13 bases remaining between them. The DNA for the CDR3 is TGTGCCAGTAGTATAGGGCAGGGGACGGGCACCGGGGAGCTGTTTTTT. It encodes CASSIGQGTGTGELFF.

At least ten counts were recorded for this clonotype. The chain uses TRBV6-2 or TRBV6-3 and TRBJ2-7; weak D call: TRBD2 (5 bases). The CDR3 has 14 residues. The germline V gene encodes CDR1 MNHEY and CDR2 SVGEGT. Trimming took off 6 bases at V and 4 bases at J, with 16 bases between the two ends. CDR3 region: CASRARLPVYEQYV. The CDR3 bases are TGTGCCAGCAGAGCTAGACTACCAGTTTACGAGCAGTACGTC.

The chain recombines TRBV7-2 with TRBJ2-1, with TRBD2 matching over 13 bases. The V segment lost 5 bases and the J segment 9 bases; nucleotides outside the gene matches: 4. This CDR3 comprises 14 residues. Germline assignment: CDR1 SGHTA and CDR2 FQGNSA. The CDR3 DNA sequence: TGTGCCAGCAGCCTGGGACTAGCGGGACTTGAGCAGTTCTTC. It specifies CASSLGLAGLEQFF.

This clonotype was recorded many times. The CDR3 protein is CASSSAIAGGPNEQFF. The DNA for the CDR3 is TGTGCCAGCAGCTCAGCTATAGCGGGAGGGCCGAATGAGCAGTTCTTC. The chain carries TRBV7-2 and TRBJ2-1; 11 bases align to TRBD2. This CDR3 region has 16 residues. J gave up 7 bases and V 4 bases, and 9 bases lay outside the gene matches. Germline V lookup: CDR1 SGHTA, CDR2 FQGNSA. The full variable domain, its missing parts supplied by reference TRBV7-2 and TRBJ2-1, is GAGVSQSPSNKVTEKGKDVELRCDPISGHTALYWYRQSLGQGLEFLIYFQGNSAPDKSGLPSDRFSAERTGGSVSTLTIQRTQQEDSAVYLCASSSAIAGGPNEQFFGPGTRLTVL.

In this sample, this clonotype turned up many times. This chain connects TRBV6-5 to TRBJ2-1, with TRBD2 matching over 9 bases. The junction had 9 bases not matched to a gene; V was cut back by 2 bases and J by 7 bases. This CDR3 is built from 16 residues. Looked up from germline, CDR1 is MNHEY and CDR2 is SVGAGI. CDR3 DNA: TGTGCCAGCAGTTACGGCTTAGCGGGAGAATTTAATGAGCAGTTCTTC. This gives the protein CASSYGLAGEFNEQFF.

The rearrangement uses TRBV19 and TRBJ1-1; D gene uncertain. From germline, CDR1 is LNHDA and CDR2 SQIVND (reference sequence). CDR3 size: 11 residues. Trimming removed 3 bases at V and 10 bases at J, with 9 bases between. CDR3 coding DNA: TGTGCCAGTAGTATGGGGATCGGAGCTTTCTTT. Translation gives CASSMGIGAFF.